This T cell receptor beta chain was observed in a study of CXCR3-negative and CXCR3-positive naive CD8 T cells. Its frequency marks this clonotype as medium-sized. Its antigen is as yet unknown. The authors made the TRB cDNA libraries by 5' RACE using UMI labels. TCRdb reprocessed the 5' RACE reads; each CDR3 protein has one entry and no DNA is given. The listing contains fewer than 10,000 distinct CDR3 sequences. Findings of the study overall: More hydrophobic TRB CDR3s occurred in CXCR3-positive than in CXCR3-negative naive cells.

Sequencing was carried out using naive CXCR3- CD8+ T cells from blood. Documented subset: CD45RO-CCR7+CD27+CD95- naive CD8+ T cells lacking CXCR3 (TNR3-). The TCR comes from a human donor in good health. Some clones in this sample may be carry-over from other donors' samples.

The CDR3: CASSLGGSAVNEQFF. The chain combines TRBV7-2 with TRBJ2-1; TCRdb's D gene call, TRBD1, goes unchecked for lack of DNA. Germline CDR1 is SGHTA and CDR2 is FQGNSA. The CDR3 is 15 amino acids.